This T cell receptor (beta chain) was sequenced for a study of T cells in Graves' hyperthyroidism and ophthalmopathy. Trimming took off 0 bases at V and 5 bases at J, with 16 bases between the two ends. The CDR3 contains 15 residues. Germline lookup yields CDR1 SQVTM and CDR2 ANQGSEA. It was RNA transcripts that yielded the amplified TCR beta CDR3 regions. The TCR CDR3 first-round RT-PCR relied on the HTBI primer set. Using its own MiXCR run on the multiplex PCR reads, TCRdb lists one record per CDR3 protein. Seen here are 450,000 to 700,000 distinct CDR3 sequences, just over 45% observed once, and the top ten hold about 8%.

The receptor's source is a woman aged 18 to 35 with Graves' hyperthyroidism. This sequence joins TRBV29-1 and TRBJ2-5; D is perhaps TRBD1 (5 bases). Sequences were obtained from peripheral blood or thyroid tissue (not recorded which). The DNA for the CDR3 is TGCAGCGTTGAAGATCCAGGGTGGGCCGAGGAGACCCAGTACTTC. It yields the protein CSVEDPGWAEETQYF.